This T cell receptor beta chain was captured by sequencing in a study of CD8 T cells in ankylosing spondylitis. CDR1 and CDR2 from the germline V gene are SGHRS and YFSETQ. The CDR3 is 14 amino acids. Trimming shortened V by 1 base and J by 3 bases, and 11 bases separated the two germline ends. One entry per CDR3 protein, called by TCRdb with MiXCR from the 5' RACE reads. Counted here are about 220,000 distinct CDR3 sequences, 6% to 8.5% occurring once; the ten biggest clones make up approximately 15%. Study-wide points: For ankylosing spondylitis blood, a TCR beta motif of under 10 highly homologous variants appeared characteristic.

This clonotype was picked up a small number of times. Antigen: not known. The sequence was obtained from a male donor with ankylosing spondylitis. This chain uses TRBV5-1 with TRBJ2-7; D is ambiguous. Source material: blood, either unsorted or a sorted T cell fraction (not recorded which). The CDR3 region is CASSLRASYYEQYF. CDR3 nucleotides: TGCGCCAGCAGCTTGCGAGCTTCCTACTACGAGCAGTACTTC.